Presented here are 18 T cell receptor beta chains from one specimen sequenced in a study of regulatory T cells in long-lasting Graves disease. CDR3-region Arm-PCR and iRepertoire HTBI primers produced the TCR beta libraries. TCRdb reprocessed the multiplex PCR reads via MiXCR and lists one record per CDR3 protein. The table lists a few hundred thousand distinct CDR3 sequences, about an eighth of them singletons. Noted time point: newly diagnosed GD, antithyroid drugs for less than 3 months. From RNA extracted from PBMCs, the TCR library was made. The data were also submitted as part of a second study, on T cells in Graves' hyperthyroidism and ophthalmopathy.

This specimen was peripheral blood mononuclear cells (PBMCs), taken at new diagnosis, from a patient treated with antithyroid drugs. These receptors originate from a woman under 30 with Graves disease.

V usage is TRBV18 and J usage is TRBJ1-1; tentatively, D is TRBD1 (5 bases). The CDR3 totals 14 residues. The germline V and J ends were trimmed by 5 bases and 1 base, with 11 bases remaining between them. The V gene's germline CDR1 is KGHSH and CDR2 LQKENI. CDR3 in DNA: TGTGCCAGCTCAGGCATAGACAGGAACACTGAAGCTTTCTTT. Its protein is CASSGIDRNTEAFF.

J is TRBJ2-2 and V is TRBV19; D gene uncertain. V dropped 5 bases and J dropped 7 bases, with 11 bases sitting between them. Germline assignment: CDR1 LNHDA and CDR2 SQIVND (reference sequence). This CDR3 contains 13 residues. The CDR3 DNA reads as TGTGCCAGTAGTCAGGACGATGGCGGGGAGCTGTTTTTT. Translated, it gives CASSQDDGGELFF.

Only a few counts were recorded for this clonotype. The genes are TRBV27 and TRBJ1-5; possible D gene TRBD1, 6 bases. V was clipped by 5 bases and J by 1 base, with 15 bases between them. The CDR3 extends over 16 amino acids. CDR1 and CDR2 from the germline V gene are MNHEY and SMNVEV (reference sequence). CDR3 DNA sequence: TGTGCCAGCAGTCAAGGACAGTATGGAAGCAATCAGCCCCAGCATTTT. This gives the protein CASSQGQYGSNQPQHF.

This clonotype showed up many times. J is TRBJ2-7 and V is TRBV28, with 9 bases fitting TRBD2. Germline-derived CDR1 and CDR2 are MDHEN and SYDVKM. Trimming removed 6 bases from V and 3 bases from J; junction bases left unmatched: 12. The CDR3 totals 16 residues. The DNA for the CDR3 is TGTGCCAGCAGCCCAGATCTAGCGGGGAGCCTCTACGAGCAGTACTTC. It specifies CASSPDLAGSLYEQYF.

Many counts were recorded for this clonotype. The rearrangement uses TRBV9 and TRBJ2-3; perhaps TRBD2 as D (6 bases). The CDR3 spans 16 residues. The germline CDR1 and CDR2 sequences are SGDLS and YYNGEE. Trimming took 4 bases from V and 6 from J, leaving 21 bases between them. The CDR3 DNA sequence: TGTGCCAGCAGCTCCCGGTCGGGGACTCAGGTCGATACGCAGTATTTT. Translation gives CASSSRSGTQVDTQYF.

This clonotype was counted at least ten times. DNA of the CDR3: TGTGCCAGCAGCTCGCTACTAGCACCGGATGAGCAGTTCTTC. This sequence encodes CASSSLLAPDEQFF. The chain carries TRBV7-9 and TRBJ2-1; possibly TRBD2 for D (6 bases). The CDR3 covers 14 residues. The V gene's germline CDR1 is SEHNR and CDR2 FQNEAQ (reference sequence). V was cut by 4 bases and J by 8 bases, with 15 bases left in between.

This clonotype was seen a handful of times. The rearrangement links TRBV25-1 to TRBJ2-3; a possible D gene is TRBD1 (5 bases). V was clipped by 1 base and J by 0 bases, with 11 bases between them. This CDR3 region has 16 residues. The germline V gene has CDR1 MGHDK and CDR2 SYGVNS. The CDR3 sequence: CASSEFRALSTDTQYF. DNA for the CDR3: TGTGCCAGCAGTGAATTCAGGGCCTTAAGCACAGATACGCAGTATTTT.

V is TRBV4-2 and J is TRBJ1-1; D not certain. Trimming took off 1 base at V and 0 bases at J, with 12 bases between the two ends. Looked up from germline, CDR1 is LGHNA and CDR2 is YNFKEQ. There are 16 residues in the CDR3. The CDR3 loop reads CASSQAPTDLNTEAFF. In DNA, the CDR3 is TGTGCCAGCAGCCAAGCCCCGACGGACCTGAACACTGAAGCTTTCTTT.

Ten or more counts support this clonotype. The rearrangement uses TRBV7-9 and TRBJ2-7, with TRBD1 matching over 8 bases. This CDR3 is built from 18 residues. J lost 0 bases, V lost 5 bases, and 15 bases had no gene match. CDR1 and CDR2 (germline): SEHNR, FQNEAQ (reference sequence). CDR3 amino acids: CASSNTGTGHAISYEQYF. The CDR3 DNA sequence: TGTGCCAGCAGCAATACCGGGACAGGCCATGCCATCTCCTACGAGCAGTACTTC.

This clonotype occurred many times. V is TRBV10-3 and J is TRBJ2-7; TRBD1 might be the D (6 bases). Germline loops: CDR1 ENHRY, CDR2 SYGVKD. CDR3 length: 12 residues. V lost 6 bases and J lost 6, with 12 bases in between. The CDR3 reads CAIRPDRSEQYV. CDR3 coding DNA: TGTGCCATCAGGCCGGACAGAAGCGAGCAGTACGTC.

There are many counts of this clonotype. The chain has TRBV5-1 and TRBJ1-5, with D possibly TRBD1 on 5 matching bases. This CDR3 contains 13 residues. Germline V lookup: CDR1 SGHRS, CDR2 YFSETQ. V lost 4 bases and J lost 5, with 10 bases in between. The CDR3 loop reads CASSLGRDQPQHF. The CDR3, as DNA: TGCGCCAGCAGCCTTGGCAGGGATCAGCCCCAGCATTTT.

This clonotype was seen ten or more times. The rearrangement links TRBV27 to TRBJ1-2; D ambiguous. This CDR3 is built from 13 residues. Germline values: CDR1 MNHEY, CDR2 SMNVEV (reference sequence). V gave up 0 bases and J gave up 6 bases, with 8 bases separating them. The CDR3 sequence is CASSLSRLNGYTF. In nucleotides, the CDR3 is TGTGCCAGCAGTTTATCCCGGTTAAATGGCTACACCTTC.

As for this clonotype: The germline gene is not matched at one end of the junction; a read error may be the cause. This sequence joins TRBV24-1 and TRBJ2-5; 10 bases align to TRBD2. Germline lookup yields CDR1 KGHDR and CDR2 SFDVKD. The CDR3 sequence is 20 residues long. The DNA for the CDR3 is TGTGTCACCAGTGATTCGGGCACCCCCCGGACTAGCGGACCGCAAGAGACCCAGTACTTC. Translating gives CVTSDSGTPRTSGPQETQYF.

This clonotype was recorded once. The chain uses TRBV6-9 and TRBJ2-5; TRBD2 aligns across 8 bases. This CDR3 is built from 15 residues. Germline CDR1 is MNHGY and CDR2 is SVAAGI. The ends lost 2 bases at V and 2 bases at J; junction bases unmatched: 4. The CDR3 spells CASSYAGGLQETQYF. In DNA form, the CDR3 reads TGTGCCAGCAGTTATGCGGGGGGCCTTCAAGAGACCCAGTACTTC.

The chain has TRBV12-5 and TRBJ1-1; D possibly corresponds to TRBD1 (6 bases). CDR3 length: 16 residues. V lost 4 bases to trimming and J lost 6 bases, with 21 bases between them. Per germline, CDR1 LGHNT and CDR2 FRNRAP. The CDR3 reads CASGYPTKQGESEAFF. The CDR3 DNA reads as TGTGCTAGTGGTTACCCTACTAAACAGGGTGAATCTGAAGCTTTCTTT.

This clonotype was observed at least ten times. In DNA form, the CDR3 reads TGTGCTAGTGCCATCAGCGGAGCGGGGGGCGCCCGAGATGAGCAGTTCTTC. Its translation is CASAISGAGGARDEQFF. V and J are TRBV12-5 and TRBJ2-1; 9 bases fit TRBD2. J gave up 8 bases and V 7 bases, and 18 bases lay outside the gene matches. Germline CDR1 reads LGHNT; CDR2 reads FRNRAP. The CDR3 is 17 residues long.

Ten or more counts support this clonotype. The chain employs TRBV4-3 and TRBJ2-7; D is uncertain. Trimming took 1 base from V and 2 from J, leaving 9 bases between them. CDR3 size: 14 residues. CDR1 is LGHNA and CDR2 is YSLEER in the germline V gene. CDR3 residues: CASSQGSVAYEQYF. The CDR3 DNA is TGCGCCAGCAGCCAAGGATCAGTGGCCTACGAGCAGTACTTC.

Details on this clonotype: A far larger clone is off by one base, so a read error is likely. The rearrangement uses TRBV7-9 and TRBJ2-1; 9 positions agree with TRBD2. The last part of the DNA fits TRBJ2-3 better; the J call may be wrong. CDR1 and CDR2 (germline): SEHNR, FQNEAQ (reference sequence). The CDR3 consists of 15 residues. The CDR3 loop reads CASSPTSGLTDAQYF. CDR3 DNA: TGTGCCAGCAGCCCGACTAGCGGTCTCACAGATGCGCAGTATTTT.